This T cell receptor beta chain was documented in a study of blood T cell repertoires in COVID-19. As for the study in general: T cells, B-cell-depleted T cells, or PBMCs provided the cDNA or gDNA that served as material.

Trimming at V came to 4 bases and at J to 0 bases, leaving 10 bases not matched to a gene. CDR1 MGHRA and CDR2 YSYEKL come from the germline V gene. This CDR3 is 17 amino acids long. Seattle researchers signed up patients amid active infection and tracked them longitudinally. Assay used: immunoSEQ multiplex PCR; TCRdb lists only in-frame clones, some missing. Here the sample spans about 440,000 clones, roughly 88% being singletons. The sequenced sample was peripheral blood. The TCR originated in a woman aged 45-65 years with COVID-19, enrolled during active disease. The chain employs TRBV4-1 and TRBJ2-3, with TRBD1 identical over 7 bases. The CDR3 DNA sequence: TGCGCCAGCAGCCGAGGAATTTGGGACAGAAGCACAGATACGCAGTATTTT. This encodes CASSRGIWDRSTDTQYF.